A selection of T cell receptor beta chains follows, all from one sample in a study of OX40 agonist ivuxolimab in advanced cancers. Data came from immunoSEQ multiplex PCR; TCRdb stores just in-frame clones and leaves some out. This sample yields 60,000 to 65,000 clones, of which 92% are seen a single time; about 25% belongs to the top ten. Sample: CD4+ or CD8+ T cells sorted from blood, taken in a trial of the OX40 agonist ivuxolimab. The receptor source for this set is an adult with an advanced solid tumor such as melanoma, head and neck, liver or kidney cancer. CDR3s include the opening cysteine and the closing phenylalanine or tryptophan. D genes are given only for firm matches. Only part of the rows carry a size: once, few, many, or a class if the clone is expanded.

TRBJ2-7	TRBV27	TRBD2	.	TGTGCCAGCAGTTCTACGGGGACTAGCGGCGAGCAGTACTTC	CASSSTGTSGEQYF
TRBJ2-5	TRBV4-1	.	.	TGCGCCAGCAGCCAAGACTGGCGGGGGCCCCTGGGAGAGACCCAGTACTTC	CASSQDWRGPLGETQYF
TRBJ2-3	TRBV19	.	.	TGTGCCAGTAGTCCCGACTTCACAGATACGCAGTATTTT	CASSPDFTDTQYF
TRBJ2-3	TRBV15	TRBD2	.	TGTGCCACCAGCAGAGAAGCGGGAGGGGGAACAGATACGCAGTATTTT	CATSREAGGGTDTQYF
TRBJ1-2	TRBV7-2	.	.	TGTGCCAGCAGCTTAGATCGAGCTAACTATGGCTACACCTTC	CASSLDRANYGYTF
TRBJ2-7	TRBV9	.	.	TGTGCCAGCAGCGTACAGGGGGAGGTTGGGGAGCAGTACTTC	CASSVQGEVGEQYF
TRBJ2-3	TRBV5-1	.	.	TGCGCCAGCAGCTTGATAGGTCCTGGGAGCACAGATACGCAGTATTTT	CASSLIGPGSTDTQYF
TRBJ1-3	TRBV28	.	.	TGTGCCAGCAGTTTTCGGGGAACAGGAAACACCATATATTTT	CASSFRGTGNTIYF
TRBJ1-5	TRBV19	.	.	TGTGCCAGTAAAGGGGAGCGTAGCAATCAGCCCCAGCATTTT	CASKGERSNQPQHF
TRBJ2-7	TRBV4-2	.	few	TGTGCCAGCAGGGGCCCCTACGAGCAGTACTTC	CASRGPYEQYF
TRBJ2-1	TRBV19	.	.	TGTGCCAGTAGAATTTCCCAACAGGGTAATGAGCAGTTCTTC	CASRISQQGNEQFF